Listed below are T cell receptor beta chains from one sample, sequenced in a study of PD-1 blockade in classical Hodgkin lymphoma. Data came from immunoSEQ multiplex PCR; TCRdb stores just in-frame clones and leaves some out. The table records about 5,000 clones, 55% to 70% of them present only once. The sequencing used peripheral blood mononuclear cells (PBMCs), collected at baseline. Receptors originate from a human donor with classical Hodgkin lymphoma. The CDR3 runs from the conserved cysteine through the conserved F or W. Fields, in order: J gene, CDR3 length, D gene, clone size, V gene, CDR3 DNA, CDR3 protein. A D gene is named only where the DNA matches it firmly. Size tells how often a clone was seen (once, few, many) or the class of an expanded clone, and some rows leave it out.

TRBJ1-2 13 - - TRBV18 TGTGCCAGCTCACCAGGAGCCAACGATGGCTACACCTTC CASSPGANDGYTF
TRBJ1-2 13 TRBD1 - TRBV27 TGTGCCAGCACCATGGTCAGGGGGGGCCCTTCTTACTTC CASTMVRGGPSYF
TRBJ2-3 15 TRBD2 few TRBV27 TGTGCCACCAATATGCTGGGGGGAGGGCCAGATACGCAGTATTTT CATNMLGGGPDTQYF
TRBJ2-1 15 TRBD2 - TRBV19 TGTGCCAGTAGTATCTCGCGGGGGGGCGGGAATGAGCAGTTCTTC CASSISRGGGNEQFF
TRBJ2-5 17 TRBD1 - TRBV27 TGTGCCAGCAGTTTATCCCCGTTTGGGGCAGGGGGAGAGACCCAGTACTTC CASSLSPFGAGGETQYF
TRBJ1-5 15 - large TRBV27 TGTGCCAGCAGTCCAAGAGAGTTTGGCAATCAGCCCCAGCATTTT CASSPREFGNQPQHF
TRBJ2-1 16 - - TRBV5-7 TGTGCCAGCAGCTTGGCGGCCTTTCGCACCACCAATGAGCAGTTCTTC CASSLAAFRTTNEQFF
TRBJ1-1 16 TRBD1 - TRBV5-1 TGCGCCAGCAGCCTCACAGGGGACGCGTTGAACACTGAAGCTTTCTTT CASSLTGDALNTEAFF
TRBJ2-5 16 TRBD1 once TRBV5-8 TGTGCCAGCAGCGGCGGACAGGGGGCGTATCAAGAGACCCAGTACTTC CASSGGQGAYQETQYF
TRBJ2-7 15 - - TRBV18 TGTGCCAGCTCACCGGTCAGGGAACCTTCTCACGAGCAGTACTTC CASSPVREPSHEQYF
TRBJ1-4 17 TRBD1 - TRBV5-1 TGCGCCAGCAGCGGGGGACAGGCGAGGATAACTAATGAAAAACTGTTTTTT CASSGGQARITNEKLFF
TRBJ2-3 15 TRBD2 - TRBV13 TGTGCCAGCAGCCTAGGAGTAGCGGGAGTGAGGGCGCAGTATTTT CASSLGVAGVRAQYF
TRBJ1-1 12 - - TRBV15 TGTGCCACCAGAAGCGCGGGGACTGAAGCTTTCTTT CATRSAGTEAFF
TRBJ1-6 12 - medium-sized TRBV5-1 TGCGCCAGCAGAGAAGGTAATTCACCCCTCCACTTT CASREGNSPLHF
TRBJ1-6 15 TRBD1 few TRBV6-4 TGTGCCAGCAGTGAGGGAGGACAGGGGGCTTCACCCCTCCACTTT CASSEGGQGASPLHF
TRBJ2-2 14 TRBD2 once TRBV2 TGTGCCAGCAGTGAACTAGCGGACACCGGGGAGCTGTTTTTT CASSELADTGELFF
TRBJ2-1 15 TRBD1 - TRBV27 TGTGCCAGCAGTCTCGGGACAGGGGGGAGCGATGAGCAGTTCTTC CASSLGTGGSDEQFF